This T cell receptor beta chain was recorded in a study of OX40 agonist ivuxolimab in advanced cancers. Study information: At 0.01 to 10 mg/kg, ivuxolimab was administered intravenously to patients every 2 weeks. Cancers in dose escalation were hepatocellular, melanoma, renal cell and head and neck. Study-wide findings and caveats: Both CD4+ and CD8+ T cell populations in blood had undergone clonal expansion by week 6 at 0.1 to 3.0 mg/kg. Antigen specificity of clonally expanded peripheral T cells was not established.

CDR1 and CDR2 from the germline V gene are SEHNR and FQNEAQ (reference sequence). The CDR3 length is 13 residues. Trimming removed 1 base from V and 6 bases from J, with 9 bases in between. TCRdb keeps only in-frame clones here, not all; method: immunoSEQ multiplex PCR. The sample includes over 50,000 clones, about 93% of them seen just once. With regard to this clone: What it binds is unknown.

The material was CD4+ or CD8+ T cells sorted from blood, obtained in a trial of the OX40 agonist ivuxolimab. The chain employs TRBV7-9 and TRBJ1-2; D ambiguous. This receptor was taken from an adult with an advanced solid tumor such as melanoma, head and neck, liver or kidney cancer. The DNA of the CDR3 is TGTGCCAGCAGCTTAGTAACACCGGATGGCTACACCTTC. Residues: CASSLVTPDGYTF.